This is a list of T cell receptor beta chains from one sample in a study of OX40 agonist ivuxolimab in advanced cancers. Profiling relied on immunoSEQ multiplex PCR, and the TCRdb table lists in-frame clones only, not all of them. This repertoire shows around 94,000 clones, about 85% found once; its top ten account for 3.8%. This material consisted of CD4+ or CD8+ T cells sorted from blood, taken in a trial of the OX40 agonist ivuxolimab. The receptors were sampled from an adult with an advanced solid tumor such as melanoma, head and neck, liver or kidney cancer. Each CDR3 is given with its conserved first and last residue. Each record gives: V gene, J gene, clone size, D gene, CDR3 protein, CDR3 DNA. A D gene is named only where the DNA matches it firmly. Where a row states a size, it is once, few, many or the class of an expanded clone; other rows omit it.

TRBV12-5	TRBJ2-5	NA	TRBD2	CASGLGLAGGETQYF	TGTGCTAGTGGTTTGGGGCTAGCGGGCGGAGAGACCCAGTACTTC
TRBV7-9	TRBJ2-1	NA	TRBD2	CASSPPPQLAGVYEQFF	TGTGCCAGCAGCCCCCCCCCGCAGCTAGCGGGAGTATATGAGCAGTTCTTC
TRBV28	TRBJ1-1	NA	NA	CASSFRSGGYTEAFF	TGTGCCAGCAGTTTCCGGTCGGGGGGCTACACTGAAGCTTTCTTT
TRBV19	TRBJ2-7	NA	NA	CASSIVGLPGVRYEQYF	TGTGCCAGTAGTATAGTCGGTCTACCGGGAGTGCGTTACGAGCAGTACTTC
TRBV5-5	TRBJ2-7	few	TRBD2	CASSFRLTVGGDF	TGTGCCAGCAGCTTTCGCCTTACCGTGGGAGGGGATTTC
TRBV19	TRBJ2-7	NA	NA	CASSISVAANYEQYF	TGTGCCAGTAGTATTTCGGTTGCAGCAAACTACGAGCAGTACTTC
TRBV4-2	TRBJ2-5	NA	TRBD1	CASSQSTGGGGETQYF	TGTGCCAGCAGCCAATCGACAGGGGGCGGCGGAGAGACCCAGTACTTC
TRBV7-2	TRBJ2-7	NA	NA	CASSLSLGDSSYEQYF	TGTGCCAGCAGCTTATCCCTGGGAGACAGCTCCTACGAGCAGTACTTC
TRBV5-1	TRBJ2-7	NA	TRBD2	CASSLALAGGQSYEQYF	TGCGCCAGCAGCTTGGCTCTAGCGGGAGGACAGAGCTACGAGCAGTACTTC
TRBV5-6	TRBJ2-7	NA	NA	CASSSGVALYEQYF	TGTGCCAGCAGCTCGGGGGTAGCCCTCTACGAGCAGTACTTC
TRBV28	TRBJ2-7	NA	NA	CASSLSPYEQYF	TGTGCCAGCAGTTTATCTCCCTACGAGCAGTACTTC
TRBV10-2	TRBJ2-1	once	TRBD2	CASGPSSGGGNEQFF	TGCGCCAGCGGTCCATCTAGCGGGGGAGGCAATGAGCAGTTCTTC
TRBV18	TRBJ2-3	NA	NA	CASSTEGDTQYF	TGTGCCAGCTCGACCGAGGGAGATACGCAGTATTTT
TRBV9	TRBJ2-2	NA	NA	CASSSRFWQAGELFF	TGTGCCAGCAGCTCCCGTTTTTGGCAGGCCGGGGAGCTGTTTTTT
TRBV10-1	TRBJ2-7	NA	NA	CASSEAGREQYF	TGCGCCAGCAGTGAGGCCGGGCGAGAGCAGTACTTC
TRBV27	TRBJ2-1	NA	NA	CASSLRDSNNEQFF	TGTGCCAGCAGTTTGCGAGACAGTAACAATGAGCAGTTCTTC
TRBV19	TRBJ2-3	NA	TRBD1	CASKWGDREDTQYF	TGTGCCAGTAAATGGGGGGACAGGGAAGATACGCAGTATTTT
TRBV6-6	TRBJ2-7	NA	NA	CASSYSGGINLYEQYF	TGTGCCAGCAGTTACTCAGGAGGGATAAACTTATACGAGCAGTACTTC
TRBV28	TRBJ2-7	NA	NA	CASRGLGGSYEQYF	TGTGCCAGCAGGGGGTTGGGGGGCTCCTACGAGCAGTACTTC
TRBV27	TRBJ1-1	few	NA	CASSPVSRFFAEAFF	TGTGCCAGCAGCCCGGTATCGAGGTTCTTCGCTGAAGCTTTCTTT
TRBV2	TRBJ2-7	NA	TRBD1	CASRRTGLSYEQYF	TGTGCCAGCAGACGGACAGGGCTCTCCTACGAGCAGTACTTC
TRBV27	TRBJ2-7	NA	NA	CASSARVSYEQYF	TGTGCCAGCAGTGCCCGGGTCTCCTACGAGCAGTACTTC
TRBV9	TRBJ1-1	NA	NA	CASSAEGNTEAFF	TGTGCCAGCAGCGCCGAGGGGAACACTGAAGCTTTCTTT
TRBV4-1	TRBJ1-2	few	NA	CASSQGVNYGYTF	TGCGCCAGCAGCCAAGGAGTTAACTATGGCTACACCTTC
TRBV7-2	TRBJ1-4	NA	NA	CASSLEGTAQKLFF	TGTGCCAGCAGCTTAGAGGGGACGGCACAAAAACTGTTTTTT
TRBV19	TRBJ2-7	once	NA	CASSIDAPATFGSHEQYF	TGTGCCAGTAGTATAGATGCGCCGGCCACGTTCGGTTCCCACGAGCAGTACTTC
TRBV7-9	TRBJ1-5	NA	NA	CASSLEQTNQPQHF	TGTGCCAGCAGCTTGGAACAGACCAATCAGCCCCAGCATTTT
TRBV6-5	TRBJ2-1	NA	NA	CASSYSYSPNEQFF	TGTGCCAGCAGTTACTCGTACAGCCCCAATGAGCAGTTCTTC
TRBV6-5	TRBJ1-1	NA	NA	CASSYSDSEAFF	TGTGCCAGCAGTTACTCTGACAGTGAAGCTTTCTTT
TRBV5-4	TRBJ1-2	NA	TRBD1	CASSWAGTGEGYTF	TGTGCCAGCAGCTGGGCCGGGACAGGAGAAGGCTACACCTTC
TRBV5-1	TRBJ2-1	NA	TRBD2	CASSRAVAGEEQFF	TGCGCCAGCAGCCGAGCGGTAGCGGGGGAAGAGCAGTTCTTC
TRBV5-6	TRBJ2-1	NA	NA	CASSPGTATGDEQFF	TGTGCCAGCAGCCCCGGGACCGCCACCGGGGATGAGCAGTTCTTC
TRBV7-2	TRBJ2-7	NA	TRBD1	CASNDRGLYEQYF	TGTGCCAGCAACGACAGGGGGCTCTACGAGCAGTACTTC
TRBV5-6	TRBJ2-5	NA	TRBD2	CASSSGTSGRAYEQYF	TGTGCCAGCAGCTCCGGGACTAGCGGGAGGGCATATGAGCAGTACTTC
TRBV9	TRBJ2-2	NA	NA	CASSVGRAGELFF	TGTGCCAGCAGCGTAGGTAGAGCCGGGGAGCTGTTTTTT
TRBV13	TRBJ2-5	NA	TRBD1	CASSWDRGQETQYF	TGTGCCAGCAGCTGGGACAGGGGGCAAGAGACCCAGTACTTC